This TCR beta chain was sequenced for a study of T cell responses to AZD1222 COVID-19 vaccine. About this clone itself: Its antigen remains unidentified.

General study findings and limits: Of spike-specific TCRs, nearly half reportedly target regions left unmutated in variants. Most donors were white British and more were female, and clonal diversity was possibly underestimated. Only a handful of individuals given AZD1222 were seropositive at baseline.

TCRdb's table, derived via immunoSEQ multiplex PCR, lists solely in-frame clones and lacks some. The sample lists about 130,000 clones, approximately 90% seen once, with over 3% in the top ten. This receptor was taken from an adult in good health. The specimen was peripheral blood, collected on day 0 of AZD1222 vaccination.

The CDR3 loop reads CASSFTGTGYGYTF. The CDR3 DNA reads TGTGCCAGCAGTTTCACAGGGACGGGCTATGGCTACACCTTC. This chain uses TRBV28 with TRBJ1-2, with D perhaps TRBD1 (6 bases). This CDR3 comprises 14 residues. From germline, CDR1 is MDHEN and CDR2 SYDVKM. Deletions cut 3 bases from V and 4 bases from J, with 12 bases between.